This T cell receptor beta chain appears in the sequencing data of a study of T cells expressing NK-cell markers. In the study overall: Eight donors were sequenced, seven testing HCMV-seropositive and one testing seronegative. Study-level points and caveats: Of the CD8+ T cell pool in over 5 donors, roughly 1.0-8% was accounted for by dominant NKG2C+ clonotypes. There remained a lack of clarity about HCMV specificity of expanded NKG2C+ T cell clones.

About this clonotype: Its antigen is as yet unknown.

Template switching by 5'RACE with UMIs generated the TCR beta cDNA. Following a re-call of the 5' RACE reads, TCRdb has one entry per CDR3 protein and lacks DNA. This repertoire includes over 350,000 distinct CDR3 sequences. This CDR3 has 15 amino acids. Germline V gives CDR1 SGHRS, CDR2 YFSETQ. This TCR derives from a woman in her fifties or sixties in good health. The sample comprised blood T cells: a sorted CD56 or NKG2C T cell subset, CD4+ or CD8+ T cells, or bulk PBMC T cells (not recorded which). The J gene is TRBJ2-7, the V gene TRBV5-1; TCRdb proposes TRBD2, but this gene call is untestable without DNA. The CDR3 is CASSPGPAGRNEQYF.